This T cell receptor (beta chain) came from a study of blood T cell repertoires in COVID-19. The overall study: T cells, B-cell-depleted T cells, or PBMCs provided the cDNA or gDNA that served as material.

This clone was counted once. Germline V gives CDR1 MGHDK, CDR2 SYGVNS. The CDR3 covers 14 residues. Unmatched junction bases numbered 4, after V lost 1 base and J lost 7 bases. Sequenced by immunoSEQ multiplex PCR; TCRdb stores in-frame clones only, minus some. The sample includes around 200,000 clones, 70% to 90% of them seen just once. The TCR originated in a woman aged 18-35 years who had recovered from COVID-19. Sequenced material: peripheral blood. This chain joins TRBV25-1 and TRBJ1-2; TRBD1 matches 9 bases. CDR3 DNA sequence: TGTGCCAGCAGTGAATTAGGGGACAGGGTTGGCTACACCTTC. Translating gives CASSELGDRVGYTF.